Sequencing of this TCR beta chain was carried out in a study of control samples from healthy donors and cancer patients. Measured with immunoSEQ multiplex PCR; TCRdb has only the in-frame clones, and not every one. The data show about 57,000 clones, with around 94% seen just once and roughly 4% held by the top ten. This clone has more than one count but fewer than ten. Trimming removed 4 bases from V and 5 bases from J; junction bases left unmatched: 5. The CDR3 extends over 15 amino acids. CDR1 is LGHNA, CDR2 YNFKEQ, per germline. The chain carries TRBV4-2 and TRBJ2-2; 9 bases fit TRBD2. Sequencing input: blood. The receptor's source is a man aged 25 to 40 in good health. Here the CDR3 DNA reads TGTGCCAGCAGCCGACTTAGCGGGGGTACCGGGGAGCTGTTTTTT. Translating gives CASSRLSGGTGELFF.